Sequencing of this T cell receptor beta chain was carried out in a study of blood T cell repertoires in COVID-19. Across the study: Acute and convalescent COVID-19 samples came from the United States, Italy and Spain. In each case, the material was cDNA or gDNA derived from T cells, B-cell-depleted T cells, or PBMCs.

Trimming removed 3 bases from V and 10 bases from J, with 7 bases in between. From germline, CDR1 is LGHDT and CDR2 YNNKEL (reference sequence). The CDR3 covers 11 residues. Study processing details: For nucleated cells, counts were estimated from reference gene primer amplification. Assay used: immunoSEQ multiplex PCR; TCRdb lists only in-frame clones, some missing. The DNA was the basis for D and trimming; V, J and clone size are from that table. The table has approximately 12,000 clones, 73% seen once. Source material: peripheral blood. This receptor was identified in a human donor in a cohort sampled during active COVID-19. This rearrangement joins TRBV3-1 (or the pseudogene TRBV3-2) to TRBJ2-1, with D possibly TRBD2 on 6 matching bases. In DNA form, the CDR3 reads TGTGCCAGCAGCCATCTAGCGGAGCAGTTCTTC. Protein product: CASSHLAEQFF.